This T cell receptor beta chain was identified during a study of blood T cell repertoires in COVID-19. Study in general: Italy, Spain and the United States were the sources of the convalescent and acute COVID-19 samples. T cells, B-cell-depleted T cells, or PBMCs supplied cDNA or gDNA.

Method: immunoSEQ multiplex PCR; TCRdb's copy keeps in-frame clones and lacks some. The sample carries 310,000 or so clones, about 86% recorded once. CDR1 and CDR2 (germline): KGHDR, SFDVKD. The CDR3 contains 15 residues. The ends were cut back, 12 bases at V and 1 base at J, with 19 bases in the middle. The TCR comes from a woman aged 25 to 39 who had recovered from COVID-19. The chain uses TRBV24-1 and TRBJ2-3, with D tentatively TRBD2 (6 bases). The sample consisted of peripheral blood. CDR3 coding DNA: TGTGCCTCTCCCATGTCTAGCGTTGGCACAGATACGCAGTATTTT. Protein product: CASPMSSVGTDTQYF.